The 20 T cell receptor beta chains below come from one sample, sequenced in a study of T cell responses to AZD1222 COVID-19 vaccine. The assay was immunoSEQ multiplex PCR, and TCRdb's table has in-frame clones only and misses some. This sample has some 100,000 clones, with around 90% found just once. The material was peripheral blood, obtained 28 days after the second AZD1222 dose. The receptors originated from an adult who received the AZD1222 COVID-19 vaccine.

This chain links TRBV11-2 with TRBJ2-7; 10 bases fit TRBD2. J lost 2 bases, V lost 4 bases, and 2 bases had no gene match. This CDR3 region has 14 residues. Germline CDR1 SGHAT, CDR2 FQNNGV. CDR3 nucleotide sequence: TGTGCCAGCAGCTACACTAGCGGGGCCTACGAGCAGTACTTC. Translation: CASSYTSGAYEQYF.

CDR3: CASSLARRGGSYGYTF. CDR3 coding DNA: TGTGCCAGCAGCTTAGCGCGTAGAGGGGGCTCCTATGGCTACACCTTC. The rearrangement uses TRBV7-9 and TRBJ1-2, with TRBD1 matching 7 bases. The V segment lost 0 bases and the J segment 4 bases; nucleotides outside the gene matches: 8. The germline CDR1 and CDR2 sequences are SEHNR and FQNEAQ (reference sequence). The CDR3 is made up of 16 amino acids.

The rearrangement uses TRBV5-5 and TRBJ1-2; a weak D match, TRBD1 (5 bases). Trimming stripped 2 bases from V and 3 bases from J, with 11 bases between. This CDR3 spans 14 amino acids. Germline lookup yields CDR1 SGHKS and CDR2 YYEKEE (reference sequence). The DNA of the CDR3 is TGTGCCAGCAGCTTAATCCTGGGGGACTATGGCTACACCTTC. Translating it yields CASSLILGDYGYTF.

The chain couples TRBV11-2 to TRBJ1-2; 7 bases match TRBD1. Germline V CDR1 and CDR2: SGHAT, FQNNGV. V lost 1 base, J lost 7 bases, and 6 bases stayed unmatched. CDR3 length equals 14 residues. Here the CDR3 DNA reads TGTGCCAGCAGCTTAGCAGGGGGGGCGGGTGGCTACACCTTC. Its protein product is CASSLAGGAGGYTF.

V gene TRBV2 combines with J gene TRBJ2-5; 10 nucleotides line up with TRBD2. Trimming at V came to 8 bases and at J to 5 bases, leaving 8 bases not matched to a gene. The CDR3 sequence is 14 residues long. Germline-derived CDR1 and CDR2 are SNHLY and FYNNEI. The CDR3 spells CASASGGEFETQYF. DNA for the CDR3: TGTGCCAGCGCAAGCGGGGGGGAGTTTGAGACCCAGTACTTC. Drawing the rest from reference TRBV2 and TRBJ2-5, the complete variable domain is EPEVTQTPSHQVTQMGQEVILRCVPISNHLYFYWYRQILGQKVEFLVSFYNNEISEKSEIFDDQFSVERPDGSNFTLKIRSTKLEDSAMYFCASASGGEFETQYFGPGTRLLVL.

V usage is TRBV3-1 (or the pseudogene TRBV3-2) and J usage is TRBJ1-5, with D unresolved. Germline V lookup: CDR1 LGHDT, CDR2 YNNKEL (reference sequence). With 4 bases removed from V and 6 bases from J, the gap between germline ends came to 13 bases. The CDR3 runs to 14 residues. Here the CDR3 DNA reads TGTGCCAGCAGCCCGTCCGGGCAGCGTCAGCCCCAGCATTTT. Protein product: CASSPSGQRQPQHF.

J is TRBJ2-7 and V is TRBV6-2 or TRBV6-3; 11 bases are shared with TRBD2. This CDR3 is built from 15 residues. Germline V lookup: CDR1 MNHEY, CDR2 SVGEGT. The V gene end was trimmed by 5 bases and the J gene end by 1 base; junction bases not matched to a gene: 4. In nucleotides, the CDR3 is TGTGCCAGCAGTACGACTAGCGGGACTTCCTACGAGCAGTACTTC. Its protein is CASSTTSGTSYEQYF.

This chain connects TRBV7-2 to TRBJ1-3, with D possibly being TRBD1 (6 bases). Trimming shortened V by 6 bases and J by 2 bases, and 20 bases separated the two germline ends. Germline loops: CDR1 SGHTA, CDR2 FQGNSA. The CDR3 has 17 residues. The CDR3 is CASSTRGGQRTGNTIYF. CDR3 DNA sequence: TGTGCCAGCAGTACCCGAGGAGGACAGAGAACTGGAAACACCATATATTTT.

This chain uses TRBV18 with TRBJ1-1, with TRBD1 matching over 8 bases. The CDR3 runs 15 residues. Germline V gives CDR1 KGHSH, CDR2 LQKENI. The trim removed 2 bases at V and 8 bases at J, leaving 10 bases unmatched. DNA for the CDR3: TGTGCCAGCTCACCAGACGGGACAGGTAAAACAGAAGCTTTCTTT. Amino acid sequence: CASSPDGTGKTEAFF.

This chain joins TRBV12-3 or TRBV12-4 and TRBJ2-3; D not certain. With 6 bases removed from V and 5 bases from J, the gap between germline ends came to 9 bases. The CDR3 covers 12 residues. Here the CDR3 DNA reads TGTGCCAGCAGCCGGGTTTTAGATACGCAGTATTTT. Encoded protein: CASSRVLDTQYF.

This rearrangement joins TRBV5-4 to TRBJ2-7, with 7 bases identical to TRBD2. Germline V gives CDR1 SGHNT, CDR2 YYREEE (reference sequence). This CDR3 spans 15 amino acids. The V and J ends lost 1 base and 3 bases, in that order; junction bases with no gene match: 7. CDR3 in amino acids: CASSLRGGGNYEQYF. CDR3 in DNA: TGTGCCAGCAGCTTGCGCGGCGGGGGAAACTACGAGCAGTACTTC.

The V gene is TRBV28, the J gene TRBJ1-1; 10 positions match TRBD1. V lost 3 bases and J lost 0; bases outside the gene matches: 4. The CDR3 length is 16 residues. Germline lookup yields CDR1 MDHEN and CDR2 SYDVKM. CDR3 sequence (DNA): TGTGCCAGCAGTTTGTTGACAGGGGGCCTGAACACTGAAGCTTTCTTT. This sequence encodes CASSLLTGGLNTEAFF.

This chain connects TRBV5-1 to TRBJ1-3; possibly TRBD1 for D (5 bases). V was clipped by 0 bases and J by 2 bases, with 18 bases between them. This CDR3 has 18 amino acids. Germline V lookup: CDR1 SGHRS, CDR2 YFSETQ. The CDR3 reads CASSLGGIRQQTGNTIYF. The DNA of the CDR3 is TGCGCCAGCAGCTTGGGGGGAATCCGACAGCAAACTGGAAACACCATATATTTT.

This chain joins TRBV5-1 and TRBJ1-1, with a tentative D call TRBD1 (6 bases). CDR3 size: 16 residues. Germline CDR1 reads SGHRS; CDR2 reads YFSETQ. The V and J ends lost 0 bases and 2 bases respectively, with 14 bases between them. CDR3 region: CASSLALDSLNTEAFF. Here the CDR3 DNA reads TGCGCCAGCAGCTTGGCCCTGGACAGCCTTAACACTGAAGCTTTCTTT.

This chain links TRBV4-3 with TRBJ1-1, with a possible D match to TRBD1 (6 bases). CDR1 LGHNA and CDR2 YSLEER come from the germline V gene. The CDR3 is 16 amino acids. Deletions cut 0 bases from V and 1 base from J, with 12 bases between. In DNA form, the CDR3 reads TGCGCCAGCAGCCAAGATGGTACCAGGGGGAACACTGAAGCTTTCTTT. It translates to CASSQDGTRGNTEAFF.

The chain recombines TRBV21-1 with TRBJ1-5. TRBV21-1 is shown as a pseudogene. The CDR3 has 16 residues. The CDR3 DNA is TGTGCCAGCAGCAAGTTGGGAAGCTGGTGCAATCAGCCCCAGCATTTT. Amino acid sequence: CASSKLGSWCNQPQHF.

The gene calls are TRBV6-5 and TRBJ1-1, with 8 bases aligning to TRBD1. CDR3 length: 12 residues. Per the germline V gene, CDR1 is MNHEY and CDR2 is SVGAGI. The V gene end was trimmed by 4 bases and the J gene end by 7 bases; junction bases not matched to a gene: 2. The CDR3 coding sequence is TGTGCCAGCAGTTGGGACAGGAGTGAAGCTTTCTTT. Encoded protein: CASSWDRSEAFF.

Only one count was recorded for this clone. The rearrangement uses TRBV11-3 and TRBJ1-3, with a weak D call TRBD1 (6 bases). Trimming left V 5 bases short and J 2 bases short, with 10 bases between. The CDR3 runs to 14 residues. Germline loops: CDR1 SGHNT, CDR2 YENEEA. Written as DNA, the CDR3 is TGTGCCAGCAGCAGCGGGGGCACTGGAAACACCATATATTTT. This encodes CASSSGGTGNTIYF.

The chain combines TRBV6-4 with TRBJ1-2; D unresolved. Between the trimmed V and J ends, which lost 0 bases and 3 bases, there was a span of 17 bases. The CDR3 sequence is 17 residues long. Germline CDR1 MRHNA, CDR2 SNTAGT. CDR3 nucleotide sequence: TGTGCCAGCAGTGACTCCGGAGCAAGGGCCAATCACTATGGCTACACCTTC. Protein: CASSDSGARANHYGYTF.

The chain has TRBV7-6 and TRBJ1-2, with D hard to call. The germline CDR1 and CDR2 sequences are SGHVS and FNYEAQ. CDR3 length: 12 amino acids. Trimming left V 5 bases short and J 6 bases short, with 10 bases between. CDR3 in amino acids: CASSPGLDGYTF. CDR3 nucleotide sequence: TGTGCCAGCAGCCCCGGACTGGATGGCTACACCTTC.